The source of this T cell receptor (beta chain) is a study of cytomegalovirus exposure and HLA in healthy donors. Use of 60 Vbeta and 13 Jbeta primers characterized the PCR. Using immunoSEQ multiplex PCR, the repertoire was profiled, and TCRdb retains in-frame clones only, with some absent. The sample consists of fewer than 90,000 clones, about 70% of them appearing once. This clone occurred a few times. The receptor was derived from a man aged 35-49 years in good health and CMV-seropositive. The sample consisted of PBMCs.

The CDR3 sequence is CASSQGIELEAFF. The CDR3 region has the DNA TGCGCCAGCAGCCAAGGAATAGAGCTTGAAGCTTTCTTT. The chain is built from TRBV4-1 and TRBJ1-1; no reliable D call. There are 13 residues in the CDR3. Germline V gene data show CDR1 as MGHRA and CDR2 as YSYEKL. Trimming took off 1 base at V and 7 bases at J, with 10 bases between the two ends.